This T cell receptor (beta chain) is from a study of cytomegalovirus exposure and HLA in healthy donors. Vbeta (60) and Jbeta (13) primers were used in the PCR. The method was immunoSEQ multiplex PCR; TCRdb's version includes in-frame clones alone and lacks a portion of them. The table includes around 200,000 clones, over 65% detected once. V was pared by 4 bases and J by 6 bases, with 8 bases of the junction left unmatched. Germline V gene data show CDR1 as SGDLS and CDR2 as YYNGEE. The CDR3 contains 16 residues. Sequenced sample: PBMCs. This receptor was taken from a man aged 40-55 years in good health and CMV-seronegative. The chain carries TRBV9 and TRBJ2-3; 13 bases are shared with TRBD2. CDR3: CASSRGLAGRGDTQYF. Here the CDR3 DNA reads TGTGCCAGCAGCCGGGGACTAGCGGGGCGCGGTGATACGCAGTATTTT.